Given below is one T cell receptor (beta chain) in context. This clonotype was detected ten times or more. The antigen this receptor binds is unknown. Base qualities are missing; no much larger clone stands one base away. Library construction relied on PCR. Sequencing relied on an Illumina HiSeq 2500. TCR library preparation used molecular barcoding, with unique molecular identifiers applied to normalize quantification of the TCRbeta repertoire. TCRdb trimmed the raw reads at Q25, called clones with MiXCR and kept productive beta chains. Duplicate CDR3 protein sequences are folded into a single record with the most common DNA and genes. In this sample the table shows about 420,000 distinct CDR3 sequences, around 15% of which occur a single time. Roughly 27% of the sample comes from the top ten. The sample belongs to a study of T-cell reconstitution after alpha-beta-depleted transplantation in children (dated by TCRdb to the mid-2010s). Notes on the research overall: T-cell immune reconstitution after TCRalphabeta/CD19-depleted allogeneic hematopoietic cell transplantation in children was quantitatively tracked in the study by means of TCR repertoire profiling. Results and caveats for the whole study, not just this receptor: About two months after transplant, the apparently early recovery of alphabetaT-cell counts reportedly depended on just several hundred clones that had expanded rapidly and came from non-depleted graft cells. In some patients, the high TCRbeta diversity seen at day 60 was put down to recipient T cells and intrathymic progenitors that had survived conditioning. Over subsequent months, a decline in hyperexpanded clone frequencies was noted, and after one year, T-cell counts and TCRbeta diversity were mostly ascribed to newly produced T cells.

CDR1 and CDR2 (MDHEN, SYDVKM) derive from the germline V gene. The CDR3 runs 13 amino acids, cysteine and phenylalanine included. Here the CDR3 DNA is all that survives: 39 bases in frame from base 1. Trimming at the junction amounts to 3 bases on V and 5 bases on J, and the germline ends lie 10 bases apart. The treatment or condition label corresponds to: allogeneic hematopoietic cell transplantation with graft depleted of TCRalphabeta T cells and CD19 B cells. Transplant recipients were children who received TCRalphabeta/CD19-depleted allogeneic hematopoietic cell grafts. This chain is built from TRBV28 and TRBJ1-2; the D gene cannot be resolved reliably. The sample consisted of PBMCs, mostly from graft donor cells, taken 360 days after TCRalphabeta/CD19-depleted stem cell transplant. The TCR comes from a boy under two years old who had a stem cell transplant for Wiskott-Aldrich syndrome, so the T cells may come from the graft donor. CDR3 loop: CASSFTRAYGYTF. The DNA reads TGTGCCAGCAGTTTTACAAGGGCTTATGGCTACACCTTC.